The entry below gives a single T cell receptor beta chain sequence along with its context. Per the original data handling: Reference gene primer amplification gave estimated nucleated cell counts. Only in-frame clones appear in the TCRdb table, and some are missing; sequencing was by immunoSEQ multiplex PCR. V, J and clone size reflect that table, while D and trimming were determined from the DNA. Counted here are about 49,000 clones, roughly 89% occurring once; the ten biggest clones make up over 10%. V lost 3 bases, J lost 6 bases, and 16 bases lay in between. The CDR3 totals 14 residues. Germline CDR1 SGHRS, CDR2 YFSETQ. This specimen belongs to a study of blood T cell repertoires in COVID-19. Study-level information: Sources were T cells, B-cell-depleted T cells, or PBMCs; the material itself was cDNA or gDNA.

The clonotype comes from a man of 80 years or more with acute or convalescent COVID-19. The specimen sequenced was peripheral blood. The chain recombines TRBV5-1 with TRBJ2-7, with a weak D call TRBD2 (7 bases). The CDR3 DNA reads TGCGCCAGCAGCTCGGGGGGCGAGTCAGTCGAGCAGTACTTC. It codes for CASSSGGESVEQYF.